Ten or more counts support the clone carrying this T cell receptor (beta chain). Its antigen is still unknown. This CDR3 contains 19 residues. J was trimmed by 1 base and V by 3 bases; bases with no gene match: 12. The sample comes from a study of blood T cells in healthy people across ages. Whole-study results and caveats: Getting older went along with TCR beta diversity per million T cells dropping roughly linearly. The lack of PBMC sorting stopped any conclusive naive versus antigen-experienced comparison.

Those donating, healthy Caucasian individuals from Russia, were aged 6 to 90. Next came a second PCR, run for roughly 6 to 11 cycles, which used a sample-barcoded 5' primer along with a J-beta primer mix. MiXCR, run by TCRdb on the 5' RACE reads, gives a single entry per CDR3 protein. The data show 600,000 or so distinct CDR3 sequences, about 28% seen once. The sequence derives from a woman at least 80 years old in good health. The sample comprised blood. The gene calls are TRBV12-3 or TRBV12-4 and TRBJ2-3; 11 bases line up with TRBD2. The CDR3 reads CASSLMTSGVPKGTDTQYF. The CDR3 region has the DNA TGTGCCAGCAGTTTGATGACTAGCGGGGTTCCTAAAGGCACAGATACGCAGTATTTT.